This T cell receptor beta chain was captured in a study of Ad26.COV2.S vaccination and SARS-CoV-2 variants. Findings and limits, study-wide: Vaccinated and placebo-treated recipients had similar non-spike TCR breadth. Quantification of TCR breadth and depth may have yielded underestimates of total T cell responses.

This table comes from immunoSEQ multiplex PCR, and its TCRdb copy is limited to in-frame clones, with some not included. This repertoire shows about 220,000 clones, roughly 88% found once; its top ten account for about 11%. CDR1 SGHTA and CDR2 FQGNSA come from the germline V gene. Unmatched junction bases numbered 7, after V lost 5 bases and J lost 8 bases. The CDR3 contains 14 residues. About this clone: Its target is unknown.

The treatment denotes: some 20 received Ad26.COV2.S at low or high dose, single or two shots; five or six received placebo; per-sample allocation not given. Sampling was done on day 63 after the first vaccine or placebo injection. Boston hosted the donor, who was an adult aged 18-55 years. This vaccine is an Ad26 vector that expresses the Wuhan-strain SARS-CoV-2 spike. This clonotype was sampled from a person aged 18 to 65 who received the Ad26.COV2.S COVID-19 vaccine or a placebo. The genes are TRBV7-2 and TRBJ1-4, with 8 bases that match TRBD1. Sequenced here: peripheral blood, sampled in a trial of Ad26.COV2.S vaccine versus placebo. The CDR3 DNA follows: TGTGCCAGCAGCCCGACAGGGGCCCTAGAAAAACTGTTTTTT. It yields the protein CASSPTGALEKLFF.